Shown below are 30 T cell receptor beta chains from a single sample sequenced in a study of blood T cell repertoires in COVID-19. Data came from immunoSEQ multiplex PCR; TCRdb stores just in-frame clones and leaves some out. The table has 45,000 to 65,000 clones, approximately 82% seen once. Material: peripheral blood. Every receptor here comes from a man aged 65 to 79 with active COVID-19.

The chain links TRBV7-2 to TRBJ2-1; 8 positions match TRBD1. J gave up 7 bases and V 1 base, and 9 bases lay outside the gene matches. Looked up from germline, CDR1 is SGHTA and CDR2 is FQGNSA. The CDR3 sequence is 16 residues long. As DNA, the CDR3 is TGTGCCAGCAGCTTAGGGGGGGCAGGGGGCGTAAATGAGCAGTTCTTC. Amino acids: CASSLGGAGGVNEQFF.

The CDR3 DNA reads as TGTGCCAGCAGTGAATCGGCGGGCAATGAAAAACTGTTTTTT. Its protein is CASSESAGNEKLFF. The chain employs TRBV6-1 and TRBJ1-4; D not resolved. V lost 2 bases and J lost 5, with 9 bases in between. Germline assignment: CDR1 MNHNS and CDR2 SASEGT. The CDR3 spans 14 residues.

The chain has TRBV6-1 and TRBJ2-3; 7 bases map to TRBD1. Trimming removed 0 bases from V and 1 base from J; junction bases left unmatched: 1. The CDR3 is 15 residues long. Germline V gives CDR1 MNHNS, CDR2 SASEGT. The CDR3 region is CASSEAGTGTDTQYF. Here the CDR3 DNA reads TGTGCCAGCAGTGAAGCGGGGACAGGCACAGATACGCAGTATTTT.

V usage is TRBV3-1 (or the pseudogene TRBV3-2) and J usage is TRBJ1-3; possible D gene TRBD1, 6 bases. This CDR3 is 14 amino acids long. Germline CDR1 LGHDT, CDR2 YNNKEL (reference sequence). V was cut by 5 bases and J by 1 base, with 9 bases left in between. The CDR3 protein is CASSKQGSGNTIYF. In DNA form, the CDR3 reads TGTGCCAGCAGCAAACAGGGTTCTGGAAACACCATATATTTT.

The CDR3 sequence is CASSHYAGTDMNTEAFF. For the CDR3, the DNA is TGCGCCAGCAGCCATTATGCTGGGACAGACATGAACACTGAAGCTTTCTTT. The chain is built from TRBV4-3 and TRBJ1-1, with 7 bases that match TRBD1. The V gene's germline CDR1 is LGHNA and CDR2 YSLEER. This CDR3 region has 17 residues. J lost 0 bases, V lost 3 bases, and 10 bases had no gene match.

The gene calls are TRBV27 and TRBJ2-3; D may be TRBD1 (6 bases). The CDR3 runs 15 residues. Between the trimmed V and J ends, which lost 4 bases and 0 bases, there was a span of 11 bases. The germline gives CDR1 MNHEY, CDR2 SMNVEV (reference sequence). CDR3 sequence: CASSWGLTSTDTQYF. In nucleotides, the CDR3 is TGTGCCAGCAGTTGGGGGCTGACTAGCACAGATACGCAGTATTTT.

V gene TRBV29-1 combines with J gene TRBJ1-2, with TRBD1 identical over 7 bases. V lost 0 bases to trimming and J lost 2 bases; unmatched junction nucleotides: 3. This CDR3 region has 14 residues. Germline-derived CDR1 and CDR2 are SQVTM and ANQGSEA. The CDR3: CSVEDPTGNYGYTF. In nucleotides, the CDR3 is TGCAGCGTTGAAGACCCGACAGGGAACTATGGCTACACCTTC.

This clone was picked up one time. The gene calls are TRBV6-2 or TRBV6-3 and TRBJ2-4; 9 nucleotides agree with TRBD1. J gave up 10 bases and V 7 bases, and 8 bases lay outside the gene matches. In germline, CDR1 is MNHEY, CDR2 SVGEGT. The CDR3 has 13 amino acids. In DNA, the CDR3 is TGTGCCAGCACCCCCGGACAGGGGTTAATTCAGTACTTC. Translation gives CASTPGQGLIQYF.

The V gene is TRBV28, the J gene TRBJ2-5; TRBD2 agrees at 7 bases. CDR3 size: 15 residues. CDR1 MDHEN and CDR2 SYDVKM come from the germline V gene. After removal of 3 bases from V and 7 bases from J, the junction contained 11 bases not matched to a gene. CDR3: CASSLSGREGRTQYF. Written as DNA, the CDR3 is TGTGCCAGCAGTTTGTCAGGGAGGGAAGGGAGGACCCAGTACTTC.

V and J are TRBV30 and TRBJ2-1; 9 bases are a match to TRBD1. This CDR3 has 15 residues. Germline values: CDR1 GTSNPN, CDR2 SVGIG (reference sequence). After removal of 4 bases from V and 3 bases from J, the junction contained 7 bases not matched to a gene. The CDR3 protein is CAWTPGQGRYNEQFF. As DNA, the CDR3 is TGTGCCTGGACCCCGGGACAGGGCCGCTACAATGAGCAGTTCTTC.

The chain uses TRBV4-3 and TRBJ1-5; no reliable D call. The V gene lost 0 bases and the J gene lost 4 bases, with 13 bases spanning the gap. Germline CDR1 LGHNA, CDR2 YSLEER. The CDR3 has 16 residues. In DNA form, the CDR3 reads TGCGCCAGCAGCCAAGATATTGGCAGGCTGAATCAGCCCCAGCATTTT. It translates to CASSQDIGRLNQPQHF.

The J gene is TRBJ1-6, the V gene TRBV4-3, with D possibly being TRBD1 (5 bases). V was trimmed by 1 base and J by 4 bases, leaving 11 bases between them. The germline V gene has CDR1 LGHNA and CDR2 YSLEER. This CDR3 region has 16 residues. Written as DNA, the CDR3 is TGCGCCAGCAGCCAAGTTGTGGGGCAGTATAATTCACCCCTCCACTTT. This gives the protein CASSQVVGQYNSPLHF.

V is TRBV30 and J is TRBJ1-4; no clear D. CDR1 is GTSNPN, CDR2 SVGIG, per germline (reference sequence). Trimming removed 0 bases from V and 7 bases from J, with 9 bases in between. The CDR3 extends over 13 amino acids. CDR3: CAWSVRDLEKLFF. As DNA, the CDR3 is TGTGCCTGGAGTGTACGGGATCTTGAAAAACTGTTTTTT. The full variable domain, rest sourced from reference TRBV30 and TRBJ1-4, is SQTIHQWPATLVQPVGSPLSLECTVEGTSNPNLYWYRQAAGRGLQLLFYSVGIGQISSEVPQNLSASRPQDRQFILSSKKLLLSDSGFYLCAWSVRDLEKLFFGSGTQLSVL.

The sample holds one count of this clone. This rearrangement joins TRBV6-5 to TRBJ1-1; possible D gene TRBD1, 5 bases. Germline values: CDR1 MNHEY, CDR2 SVGAGI. V was pared by 2 bases and J by 6 bases, with 19 bases between. CDR3 length: 16 residues. The CDR3 region is CASSYPFGGENAEAFF. The CDR3 coding sequence is TGTGCCAGCAGTTACCCTTTCGGGGGGGAAAACGCTGAAGCTTTCTTT.

The chain employs TRBV6-5 and TRBJ2-7; 13 nucleotides line up with TRBD2. Germline CDR1 MNHEY, CDR2 SVGAGI. The V segment lost 2 bases and the J segment 7 bases; nucleotides outside the gene matches: 8. There are 16 residues in the CDR3. CDR3 DNA: TGTGCCAGCAGTTACCAGACTAGCGGGGGGACCGGGGAGCAGTACTTC. Its protein is CASSYQTSGGTGEQYF.

This clone was found a few times. The chain joins TRBV7-2 to TRBJ2-7; D perhaps matches TRBD1 (6 bases). V dropped 5 bases and J dropped 4 bases, with 15 bases sitting between them. Germline CDR1 reads SGHTA; CDR2 reads FQGNSA. The CDR3 covers 14 residues. CDR3 bases: TGTGCCAGCAGCCCACGGACAGAAAGGTACGAGCAGTACTTC. This gives the protein CASSPRTERYEQYF.

A few counts support this clone. The rearrangement uses TRBV24-1 and TRBJ1-6; D gene ambiguous. The CDR3 covers 12 residues. Trimming stripped 5 bases from V and 11 bases from J, with 9 bases between. Per germline, CDR1 KGHDR and CDR2 SFDVKD. Written as DNA, the CDR3 is TGTGCCACCAGTGGTCCCGGGACACCCCTCCACTTT. Its protein is CATSGPGTPLHF.

In DNA, the CDR3 is TGCAGCGTTAGCTCACAGGGGAGCGGCACTGAAGCTTTCTTT. Amino acid sequence: CSVSSQGSGTEAFF. The chain links TRBV29-1 to TRBJ1-1; 7 bases are a match to TRBD1. Germline-derived CDR1 and CDR2 are SQVTM and ANQGSEA. The CDR3 extends over 14 amino acids. J lost 4 bases, V lost 5 bases, and 10 bases had no gene match.

This clone was picked up one time. The chain couples TRBV9 to TRBJ2-6; TRBD1 is a possible D gene (5 bases). V dropped 2 bases and J dropped 0 bases, with 24 bases sitting between them. CDR1 SGDLS and CDR2 YYNGEE come from the germline V gene. The CDR3 loop spans 21 amino acids. The CDR3, as DNA: TGTGCCAGCAGCGTCCCAACAGAAGTGGGCAGGGAATTCTCTGGGGCCAACGTCCTGACTTTC. Translated: CASSVPTEVGREFSGANVLTF.

The V and J genes are TRBV6-5 and TRBJ1-2; tentatively, D is TRBD1 (6 bases). Looked up from germline, CDR1 is MNHEY and CDR2 is SVGAGI. Trimming stripped 0 bases from V and 5 bases from J, with 10 bases between. CDR3 length: 14 amino acids. The CDR3 bases are TGTGCCAGCAGTTACTCGGGGGCAGAGTATGGCTACACCTTC. It encodes CASSYSGAEYGYTF.

The sample holds a few counts of this clone. The V gene is TRBV7-9, the J gene TRBJ1-6; D is possibly TRBD1 (5 bases). V was clipped by 0 bases and J by 0 bases, with 15 bases between them. The germline V gene has CDR1 SEHNR and CDR2 FQNEAQ (reference sequence). This CDR3 contains 19 residues. The CDR3 coding sequence is TGTGCCAGCAGCTTAGCAGGGGAGCGGGTGAGCTCCTATAATTCACCCCTCCACTTT. Residues: CASSLAGERVSSYNSPLHF.

V is TRBV5-3 and J is TRBJ1-5; tentatively, D is TRBD1 (5 bases). TRBV5-3 is designated an ORF whose function remains uncertain. The CDR3 totals 16 residues. Trimming took 4 bases from V and 2 from J, leaving 16 bases between them. The CDR3 sequence: CARSRPRGGGNQPQHF. The CDR3 coding sequence is TGTGCCAGAAGCCGACCCCGGGGGGGAGGCAATCAGCCCCAGCATTTT.

CDR3 nucleotide sequence: TGTGCCAGCAGTATGGGACAGGGTTACAATGAGCAGTTCTTC. It is translated as CASSMGQGYNEQFF. The J gene is TRBJ2-1, the V gene TRBV27, with 9 bases that match TRBD1. This CDR3 comprises 14 residues. Trimming at V came to 5 bases and at J to 4 bases, leaving 3 bases not matched to a gene. CDR1 and CDR2 (germline): MNHEY, SMNVEV (reference sequence).

The V and J genes are TRBV7-2 and TRBJ2-7; D might be TRBD1 (5 bases). V was trimmed by 5 bases and J by 0 bases, leaving 11 bases between them. There are 14 residues in the CDR3. The germline CDR1 and CDR2 sequences are SGHTA and FQGNSA. CDR3 in amino acids: CASSGQGSSYEQYF. CDR3 coding DNA: TGTGCCAGCAGCGGGCAGGGTAGCTCCTACGAGCAGTACTTC.

The V call is TRBV10-3, the J call TRBJ2-7; TRBD1 matches 10 bases. With 10 bases clipped from V and 2 bases from J, the junction kept 8 bases outside the gene matches. The CDR3 has 14 amino acids. CDR1 ENHRY and CDR2 SYGVKD come from the germline V gene. In nucleotides, the CDR3 is TGTGCCACGGCCGGACAGGGGGTACCCTACGAGCAGTACTTC. It specifies CATAGQGVPYEQYF.

The chain combines TRBV7-6 with TRBJ2-1; D possibly corresponds to TRBD2 (5 bases). V was shortened by 5 bases and J by 8 bases, with 16 bases between the two germline ends. The CDR3 sequence is 14 residues long. The germline gives CDR1 SGHVS, CDR2 FNYEAQ. CDR3 nucleotides: TGTGCCAGCAGCCTAACACCCGGGGTCCATGAGCAGTTCTTC. It yields the protein CASSLTPGVHEQFF.

The J gene is TRBJ2-2, the V gene TRBV9; D ambiguous. The CDR3 extends over 11 amino acids. V shed 6 bases and J shed 7 bases, with 7 bases lying between them. Germline CDR1 reads SGDLS; CDR2 reads YYNGEE. CDR3 region: CASTRGGELFF. CDR3 nucleotides: TGTGCCAGCACCCGAGGCGGGGAGCTGTTTTTT.

The V gene is TRBV27, the J gene TRBJ1-2, with D uncertain. CDR3 size: 14 residues. The V end lost 4 bases, the J end lost 4 bases, and 13 bases lay between the germline ends. Germline CDR1 is MNHEY and CDR2 is SMNVEV (reference sequence). CDR3 region: CASSYAGVGYGYTF. The CDR3 bases are TGTGCCAGCAGTTACGCGGGAGTCGGCTATGGCTACACCTTC.

In its sample, this clone is medium-sized (0.01 to 0.1%). V is TRBV12-3 or TRBV12-4 and J is TRBJ2-7; the D is unclear. V gave up 5 bases and J gave up 5 bases, with 13 bases separating them. The CDR3 is 13 residues long. The CDR3: CASSPSADNEQYF. The CDR3 DNA is TGTGCCAGCAGTCCCTCGGCGGATAACGAGCAGTACTTC.

This chain links TRBV2 with TRBJ1-3; D remains ambiguous. V lost 7 bases and J lost 0, with 7 bases in between. Germline V gives CDR1 SNHLY, CDR2 FYNNEI. The length of the CDR3 is 13 residues. The CDR3 DNA follows: TGTGCCAGCACCGAGGACTCTGGAAACACCATATATTTT. Its translation is CASTEDSGNTIYF.